This is a list of T cell receptor beta chains from one sample in a study of identical twins. TCRdb called the 5' RACE reads again in MiXCR, with one record for every CDR3 protein. Altogether around 480,000 distinct CDR3 sequences are present, 12% to 15% being singletons, with the ten largest covering more than 0.5%. In addition, the sample was reused for a study of yellow fever vaccine responses in identical twins.

Sequenced: CD4+ T cells sorted from blood. The source is a woman under 30 in good health. Each CDR3 is given without its conserved first and last residue.

>12|TRBV5-1|TRBJ1-3
ASSLEVSGNTIY
>12|TRBV7-2|TRBJ2-1
ASSLARDLNEQF
>13|TRBV4-1|TRBJ1-5
ASSLGQDFNQPQH
>10|TRBV20-1|TRBJ2-5
SATGRQETQY
>13|TRBV6-1|TRBJ2-3
ASNPQGASTDTQY
>14|TRBV6-1|TRBJ2-5
ASRAQGLAGKETQY
>13|TRBV4-2|TRBJ2-7
ASSQELVSYYEQY
>11|TRBV5-1|TRBJ2-3
ASSLTSPSAQY
>11|TRBV6-2/TRBV6-3|TRBJ2-7
ASFGQGVDEQY
>12|TRBV18|TRBJ2-7
ASSPRTGAGEQY
>12|TRBV6-1|TRBJ2-3
ASSHDRDADTQY
>13|TRBV11-2|TRBJ1-5
ASSSDGAERQPQH
>11|TRBV25-1|TRBJ2-5
ASTAGGQETQY
>9|TRBV5-1|TRBJ1-6
ASSSRSPLH
>10|TRBV6-1|TRBJ1-5
ASDMGAQPQH
>14|TRBV7-2|TRBJ2-3
ASAKAGTSHVGTQY
>11|TRBV29-1|TRBJ2-4
SARAGLVGIQY
>16|TRBV3-1|TRBJ2-7
ASSQDLPGPWISYEQY
>12|TRBV6-1|TRBJ2-2
ASSRDPDSGELF
>14|TRBV15|TRBJ2-7
ATSRVMGQGSYEQY
>9|TRBV29-1|TRBJ2-1
SVVFYNEQF
>11|TRBV7-2|TRBJ2-1
ASSPRPYNEQF
>13|TRBV28|TRBJ2-7
ASSLGTTLSYEQY
>10|TRBV10-3|TRBJ2-5
AISAKPETQY
>12|TRBV20-1|TRBJ2-1
SAEVIGSYNEQF
>14|TRBV20-1|TRBJ2-1
SAPPLQGAPYNEQF
>12|TRBV7-2|TRBJ2-7
ASRSSFKGYEQY
>13|TRBV6-5|TRBJ2-3
ASSLMGGNTDTQY
>13|TRBV4-3|TRBJ2-2
ASSQDVRASGELF
>14|TRBV7-2|TRBJ2-3
ASSLVWGASTDTQY
>15|TRBV28|TRBJ2-4
ASSSSPLGGRPLVRY
>13|TRBV15|TRBJ1-1
ATSREGRMNTEAF
>9|TRBV6-5|TRBJ2-7
ASRGPGEQY
>16|TRBV3-1|TRBJ2-2
ASSQDRPSGVVTGELF
>11|TRBV18|TRBJ2-7
ASSPSVLSSRD
>12|TRBV10-3|TRBJ2-1
AISEGGGVYEQF
>12|TRBV5-6|TRBJ1-3
ASSLELRGNTIY
>13|TRBV20-1|TRBJ2-3
SAVTGTQTGDTQY
>9|TRBV5-6|TRBJ2-1
ASSLGATSR
>14|TRBV14|TRBJ1-2
ASSQEGAPSNYGYT
>12|TRBV12-3/TRBV12-4|TRBJ1-5
ASRDREGSQPQH
>9|TRBV4-1|TRBJ2-1
ASKSGAEQF
>13|TRBV29-1|TRBJ2-1
SVEGRGRVKDEQF
>15|TRBV5-1|TRBJ2-5
ASSLGTSGRRIETQY
>11|TRBV4-3|TRBJ2-2
ASSLAGYGELF
>12|TRBV7-9|TRBJ2-7
ASSAPGQSYEQY
>12|TRBV10-3|TRBJ2-1
AISESRDELWQF
>13|TRBV7-9|TRBJ2-1
ASSLGQGWYNEQF
>11|TRBV7-9|TRBJ2-7
ASSWEGAYEQY
>11|TRBV2|TRBJ2-1
ASSRSLGNEQF
>13|TRBV3-1|TRBJ2-7
ASSQKTSGPYEQY
>14|TRBV3-1|TRBJ1-2
ASSRTNRDANYGYT
>19|TRBV12-5|TRBJ2-1
ASGLVINREGPLSSYNEQF
>16|TRBV11-1|TRBJ2-6
ASSPRARFNSGANVLT
>14|TRBV21-1|TRBJ2-5
ASSGRHRVLEETQY